This TCR beta chain comes out of a study of blood T cell repertoires in COVID-19. As for the study in general: The cDNA or gDNA used as material had been derived from T cells, B-cell-depleted T cells, or PBMCs.

The CDR3 length is 14 residues. V gave up 10 bases and J gave up 2 bases, with 18 bases separating them. Germline V gene data show CDR1 as MNHEY and CDR2 as SVGAGI. Here immunoSEQ multiplex PCR was the method, and the copy in TCRdb shows in-frame clones only, minus some. This table holds roughly 150,000 clones, around 86% found once. The V gene is TRBV6-5, the J gene TRBJ2-7, with unresolved D. The sample taken for sequencing was peripheral blood. The origin of this receptor is a woman of 80 years or more with acute or convalescent COVID-19. Written as DNA, the CDR3 is TGTGCCACCAGAGAGTTCCTAACGGCCTACGAGCAGTACTTC. Translating it yields CATREFLTAYEQYF.